The sequence of this T cell receptor (beta chain) was determined in a study of T cell responses to AZD1222 COVID-19 vaccine. The study's findings and limits: AZD1222 recipients seropositive at baseline numbered only six. Breadth and depth of Spike-specific TCRs rose after two AZD1222 doses.

Pooling of second doses given at about 4 or about 12 weeks was done. The CDR3 length is 14 residues. Germline V CDR1 and CDR2: SGHRS, YFSETQ. Trimming shortened V by 0 bases and J by 1 base, and 5 bases separated the two germline ends. Note on this clone: Its antigen is undetermined.

TCRdb keeps only in-frame clones here, not all; method: immunoSEQ multiplex PCR. The sample includes 180,000 or so clones, about 89% of them seen just once. The material was peripheral blood, obtained 28 days after the second AZD1222 dose. The receptor comes from an adult who received the AZD1222 COVID-19 vaccine. The chain has TRBV5-1 and TRBJ1-5; D not resolved. This chain's CDR3 is CASSLAGSNQPQHF. The CDR3 nucleotides are TGCGCCAGCAGCTTGGCCGGCAGCAATCAGCCCCAGCATTTT.